The T cell receptor (beta chain) under discussion was sequenced for a study of neurological immune-mediated disorders. The V gene lost 0 bases and the J gene lost 7 bases, with 4 bases spanning the gap. The CDR3 covers 12 residues. CDR1 SGDLS and CDR2 YYNGEE come from the germline V gene. MiXCR was run by TCRdb on the 5' RACE reads, yielding one entry per CDR3 protein. The sample carries 25,000 to 35,000 distinct CDR3 sequences, 15% recorded once. What was sequenced was PBMCs. The receptor's source is a man aged 65 to 85 in good health. This chain connects TRBV9 to TRBJ2-2; the D is unclear. CDR3 DNA: TGTGCCAGCAGCGTAGGGGTCGGGGAGCTGTTTTTT. It translates to CASSVGVGELFF.